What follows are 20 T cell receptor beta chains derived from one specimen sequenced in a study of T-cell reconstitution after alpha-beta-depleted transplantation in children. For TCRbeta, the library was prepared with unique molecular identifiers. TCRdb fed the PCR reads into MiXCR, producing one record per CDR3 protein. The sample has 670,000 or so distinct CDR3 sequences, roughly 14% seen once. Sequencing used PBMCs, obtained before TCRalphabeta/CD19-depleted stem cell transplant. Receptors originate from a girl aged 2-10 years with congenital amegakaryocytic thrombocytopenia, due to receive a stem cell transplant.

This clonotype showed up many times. The CDR3 sequence is CASSRSGPSTDTQYF. CDR3 nucleotide sequence: TGTGCCAGCTCCCGCTCGGGCCCTAGCACAGATACGCAGTATTTT. The rearrangement uses TRBV7-8 and TRBJ2-3; D gene unclear. Deletions cut 8 bases from V and 0 bases from J, with 15 bases between. The CDR3 is 15 amino acids. Germline CDR1 SGHVS, CDR2 FQNEAQ.

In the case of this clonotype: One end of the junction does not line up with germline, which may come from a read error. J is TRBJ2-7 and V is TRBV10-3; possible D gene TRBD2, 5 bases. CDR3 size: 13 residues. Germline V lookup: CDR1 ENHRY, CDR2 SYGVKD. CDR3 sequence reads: CAISESLDYKQYF. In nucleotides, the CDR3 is TGTGCCATCAGTGAGTCTCTAGACTACAAGCAGTACTTC.

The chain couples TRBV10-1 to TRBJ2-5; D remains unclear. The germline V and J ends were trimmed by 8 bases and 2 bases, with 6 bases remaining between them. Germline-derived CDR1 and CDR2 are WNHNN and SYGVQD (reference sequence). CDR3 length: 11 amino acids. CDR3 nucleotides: TGCGCCAGCGACCTACAAGAGACCCAGTACTTC. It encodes CASDLQETQYF.

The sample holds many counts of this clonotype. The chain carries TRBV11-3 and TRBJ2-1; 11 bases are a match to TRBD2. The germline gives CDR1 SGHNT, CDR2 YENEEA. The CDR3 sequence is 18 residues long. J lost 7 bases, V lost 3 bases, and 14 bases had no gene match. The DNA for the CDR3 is TGTGCCAGCAGCTTCTTCCCCTCGACTAGCGGGAAGAGGAATGAGCAGTTCTTC. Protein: CASSFFPSTSGKRNEQFF.

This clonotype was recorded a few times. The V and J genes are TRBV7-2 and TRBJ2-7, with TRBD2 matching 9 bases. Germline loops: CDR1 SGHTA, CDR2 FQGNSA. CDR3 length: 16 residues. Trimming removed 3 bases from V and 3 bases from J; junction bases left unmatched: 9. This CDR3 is CASSFPWLAGLYEQYF. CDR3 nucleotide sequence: TGTGCCAGCAGCTTCCCGTGGCTAGCGGGACTCTACGAGCAGTACTTC.

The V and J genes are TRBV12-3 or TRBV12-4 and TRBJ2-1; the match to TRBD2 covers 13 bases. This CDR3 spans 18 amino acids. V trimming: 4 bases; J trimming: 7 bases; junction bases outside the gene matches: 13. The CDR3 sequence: CASSSWTSGSARGNEQFF. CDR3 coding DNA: TGTGCCAGCAGTTCGTGGACTAGCGGGAGCGCTCGGGGGAATGAGCAGTTCTTC.

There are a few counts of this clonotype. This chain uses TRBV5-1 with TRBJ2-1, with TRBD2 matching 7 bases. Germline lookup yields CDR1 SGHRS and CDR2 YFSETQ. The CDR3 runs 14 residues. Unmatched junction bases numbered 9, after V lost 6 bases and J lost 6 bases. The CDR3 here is CASISAGESNEQFF. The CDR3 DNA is TGCGCCAGCATCTCGGCGGGAGAGTCCAATGAGCAGTTCTTC.

CDR3 in DNA: TGCAGCGTTGTGCCGATGGACAGGGTCCAAGAGACCCAGTACTTC. Protein product: CSVVPMDRVQETQYF. V and J are TRBV29-1 and TRBJ2-5; the match to TRBD1 covers 8 bases. From germline, CDR1 is SQVTM and CDR2 ANQGSEA. The CDR3 extends over 15 amino acids. The V gene end was trimmed by 4 bases and the J gene end by 1 base; junction bases not matched to a gene: 8.

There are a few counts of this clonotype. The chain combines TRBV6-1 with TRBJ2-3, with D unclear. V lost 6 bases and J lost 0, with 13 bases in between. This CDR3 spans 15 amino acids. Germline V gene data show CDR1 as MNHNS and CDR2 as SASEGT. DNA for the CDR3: TGTGCCAGCAGCCGCCAGTGGGCCAGCACAGATACGCAGTATTTT. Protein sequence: CASSRQWASTDTQYF.

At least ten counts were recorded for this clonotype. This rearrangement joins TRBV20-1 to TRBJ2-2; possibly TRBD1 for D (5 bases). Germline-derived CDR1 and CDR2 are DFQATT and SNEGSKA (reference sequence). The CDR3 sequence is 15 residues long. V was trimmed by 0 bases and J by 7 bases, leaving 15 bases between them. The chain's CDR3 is CSARDINGAVGELFF. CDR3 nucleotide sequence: TGCAGTGCTAGAGATATAAATGGGGCGGTCGGGGAGCTGTTTTTT.

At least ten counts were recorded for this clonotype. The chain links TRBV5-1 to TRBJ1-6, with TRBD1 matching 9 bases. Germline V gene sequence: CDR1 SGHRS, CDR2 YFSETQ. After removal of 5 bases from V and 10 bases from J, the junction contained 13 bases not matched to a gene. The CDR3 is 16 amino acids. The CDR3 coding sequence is TGCGCCAGCAGTTGGGGCGCGGGACAGGGCGGATCACCCCTCCACTTT. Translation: CASSWGAGQGGSPLHF.

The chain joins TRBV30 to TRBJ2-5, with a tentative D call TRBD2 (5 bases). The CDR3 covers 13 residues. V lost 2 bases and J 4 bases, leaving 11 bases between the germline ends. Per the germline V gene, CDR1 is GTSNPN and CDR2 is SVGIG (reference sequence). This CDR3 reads CAWSTDSAETQYF. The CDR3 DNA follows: TGTGCCTGGAGTACGGACTCGGCAGAGACCCAGTACTTC.

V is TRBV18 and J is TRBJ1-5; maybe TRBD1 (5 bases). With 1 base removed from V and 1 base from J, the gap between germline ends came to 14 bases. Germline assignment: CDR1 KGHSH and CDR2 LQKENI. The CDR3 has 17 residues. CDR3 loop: CASSPRGAGLSNQPQHF. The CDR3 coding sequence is TGTGCCAGCTCACCACGGGGAGCAGGGCTCAGCAATCAGCCCCAGCATTTT.

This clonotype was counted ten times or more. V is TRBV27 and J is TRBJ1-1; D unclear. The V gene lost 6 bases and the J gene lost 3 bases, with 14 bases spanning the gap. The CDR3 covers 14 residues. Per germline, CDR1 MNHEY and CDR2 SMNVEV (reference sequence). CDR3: CASSTLGGDTEAFF. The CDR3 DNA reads TGTGCCAGCAGCACCCTAGGCGGGGACACTGAAGCTTTCTTT.

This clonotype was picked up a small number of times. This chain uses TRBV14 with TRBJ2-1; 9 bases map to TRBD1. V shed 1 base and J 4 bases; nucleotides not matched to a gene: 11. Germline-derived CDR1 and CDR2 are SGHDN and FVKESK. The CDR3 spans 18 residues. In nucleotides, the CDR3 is TGTGCCAGCAGCCAAGCTTTTGGGACAGGGCCCTCTTACAATGAGCAGTTCTTC. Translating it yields CASSQAFGTGPSYNEQFF.

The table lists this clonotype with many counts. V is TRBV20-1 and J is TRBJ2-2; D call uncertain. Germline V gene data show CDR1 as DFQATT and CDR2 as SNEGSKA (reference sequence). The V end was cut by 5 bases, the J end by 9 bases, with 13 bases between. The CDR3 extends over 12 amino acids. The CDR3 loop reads CSAGKPDRELFF. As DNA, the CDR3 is TGCAGTGCTGGGAAACCCGACCGGGAGCTGTTTTTT.

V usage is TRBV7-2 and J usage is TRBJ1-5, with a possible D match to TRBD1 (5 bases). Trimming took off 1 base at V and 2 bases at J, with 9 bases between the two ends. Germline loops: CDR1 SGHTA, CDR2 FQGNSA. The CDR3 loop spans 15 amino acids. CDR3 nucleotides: TGTGCCAGCAGCTTAGGAGTCAGGGGCAATCAGCCCCAGCATTTT. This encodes CASSLGVRGNQPQHF.

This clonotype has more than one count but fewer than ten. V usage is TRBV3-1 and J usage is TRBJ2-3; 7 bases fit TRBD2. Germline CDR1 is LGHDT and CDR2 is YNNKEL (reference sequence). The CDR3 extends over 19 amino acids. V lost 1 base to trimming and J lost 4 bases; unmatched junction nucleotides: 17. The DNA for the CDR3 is TGTGCCAGCAGCCAAGGGGGAGGACGTAGACTAGCCCTCCCAGATACGCAGTATTTT. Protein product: CASSQGGGRRLALPDTQYF.

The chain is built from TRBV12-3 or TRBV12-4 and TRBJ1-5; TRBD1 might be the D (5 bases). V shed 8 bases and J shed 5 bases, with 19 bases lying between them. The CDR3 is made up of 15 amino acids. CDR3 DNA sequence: TGTGCCAGCGGATCCTTAACAGGCGACGATCAGCCCCAGCATTTT. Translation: CASGSLTGDDQPQHF.

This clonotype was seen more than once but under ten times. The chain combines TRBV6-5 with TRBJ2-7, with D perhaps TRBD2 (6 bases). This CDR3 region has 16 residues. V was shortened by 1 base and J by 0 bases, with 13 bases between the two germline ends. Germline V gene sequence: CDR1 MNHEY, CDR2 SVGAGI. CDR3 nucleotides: TGTGCCAGCAGTTACTTCGGGACCGGGAGCTCCTACGAGCAGTACTTC. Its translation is CASSYFGTGSSYEQYF.